This T cell receptor (beta chain) comes out of a study of blood T cells in healthy people across ages. This clonotype was recorded a few times. Its target is unknown. Germline trimming cut 6 bases from V and 0 bases from J; bases unmatched to any gene: 5. The germline CDR1 and CDR2 sequences are SQVTM and ANQGSEA. The CDR3 extends over 16 amino acids. Together with a sample-barcoded 5' primer, a J-beta primer mix was included in a second PCR lasting about 6 to 12 cycles. Every molecule of cDNA carried a tag from a template-switch adaptor with 12 random nucleotides. TCRdb re-called the 5' RACE reads with MiXCR, one entry per CDR3 protein. The table includes 1.8 million or so distinct CDR3 sequences, 30% to 40% detected once. Findings and caveats of the study: A roughly linear age-dependent decrease characterized TCR beta diversity per million T cells. Naive T cell percentage showed a strong correlation with the diversity of TCR beta.

The J gene is TRBJ2-1, the V gene TRBV29-1, with 13 bases that match TRBD2. This receptor was identified in a human donor in good health. The sequenced sample consisted of blood. The CDR3 loop reads CSVATSGGHSYNEQFF. DNA for the CDR3: TGCAGCGTCGCGACTAGCGGGGGGCACTCCTACAATGAGCAGTTCTTC.